This T cell receptor (beta chain) was profiled in a study of siplizumab effects on memory and regulatory T cells. Notes on this clone: No antigen is known for it.

Every sample had approximately 10^5 of its TCR templates assayed. Assay: immunoSEQ multiplex PCR; the TCRdb copy retains only in-frame clones and omits some. The table records about 100,000 clones, about 93% of them present only once. Overall study results and limits: Only a minority of proliferating CD4+ or CD8+ clones had an assignable naive or memory phenotype, with roughly 80-96% lacking one.

CDR1 and CDR2 (germline): SEHNR, FQNEAQ (reference sequence). This CDR3 contains 18 residues. The ends were cut back, 4 bases at V and 7 bases at J, with 28 bases in the middle. This chain uses TRBV7-9 with TRBJ2-5; the D gene is possibly TRBD2 (5 bases). This receptor was taken from a human donor in good health. The sequencing sample was made of non-Treg CD4+ T cells sorted from blood. CDR3 sequence (DNA): TGTGCCAGCAGCTCCCCAGAACCGGGGTTACGTTCCCGTAGGACCCAGTACTTC. The encoded protein is CASSSPEPGLRSRRTQYF.